The clone carrying this TCR beta chain was observed at least ten times. Time point here: sample taken at primary tumor resection. The record originates from a study of spatial heterogeneity in lung cancer. This CDR3 comprises 15 residues. Germline V gene data show CDR1 as MNHEY and CDR2 as SVGAGI. Between the trimmed V and J ends, which lost 5 bases and 8 bases, there was a span of 21 bases. TCRdb called the 5' RACE reads again in MiXCR, with one record for every CDR3 protein. Among around 66,000 distinct CDR3 sequences listed, nearly 6.5% were seen once. The source is a female donor with early-stage non-small cell lung cancer. The chain recombines TRBV6-5 with TRBJ1-1; D gene uncertain. The sample here was PBMCs, taken at surgery. The CDR3, as DNA: TGTGCCAGCAGTGACCCCCATAGGGCTCGAGTCGAAGCTTTCTTT. Residues: CASSDPHRARVEAFF.